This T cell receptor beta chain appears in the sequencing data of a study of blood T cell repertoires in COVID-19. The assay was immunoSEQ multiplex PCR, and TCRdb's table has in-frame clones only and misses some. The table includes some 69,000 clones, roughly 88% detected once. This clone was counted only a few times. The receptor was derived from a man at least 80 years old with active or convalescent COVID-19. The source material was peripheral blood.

In DNA form, the CDR3 reads TGTGCCAGTAGTATAGATCGTTCAACTAATGAAAAACTGTTTTTT. Translated: CASSIDRSTNEKLFF. This chain uses TRBV19 with TRBJ1-4, with D unresolved. V lost 0 bases to trimming and J lost 0 bases, with 5 bases between them. This CDR3 has 15 residues. Germline V gives CDR1 LNHDA, CDR2 SQIVND (reference sequence). The whole variable domain, remainder taken from reference TRBV19 and TRBJ1-4, is DGGITQSPKYLFRKEGQNVTLSCEQNLNHDAMYWYRQDPGQGLRLIYYSQIVNDFQKGDIAEGYSVSREKKESFPLTVTSAQKNPTAFYLCASSIDRSTNEKLFFGSGTQLSVL.